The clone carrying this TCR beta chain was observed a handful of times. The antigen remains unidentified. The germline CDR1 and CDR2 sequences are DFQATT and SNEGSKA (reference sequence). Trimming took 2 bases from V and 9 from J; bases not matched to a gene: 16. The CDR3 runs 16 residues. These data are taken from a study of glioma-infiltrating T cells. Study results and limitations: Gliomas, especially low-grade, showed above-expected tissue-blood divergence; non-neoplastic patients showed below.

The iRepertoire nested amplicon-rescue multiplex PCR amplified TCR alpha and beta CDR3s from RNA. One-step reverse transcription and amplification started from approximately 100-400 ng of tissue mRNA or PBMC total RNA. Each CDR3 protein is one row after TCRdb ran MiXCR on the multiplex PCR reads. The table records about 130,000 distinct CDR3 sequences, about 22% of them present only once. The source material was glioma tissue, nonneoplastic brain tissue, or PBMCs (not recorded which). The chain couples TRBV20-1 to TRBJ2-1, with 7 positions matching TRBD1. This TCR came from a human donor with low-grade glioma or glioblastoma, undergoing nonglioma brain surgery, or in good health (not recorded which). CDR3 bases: TGCAGTGCTAGATCCCGGGGACAGAATACAATGGGTGAGCAGTTCTTC. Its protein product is CSARSRGQNTMGEQFF.